The sequence of this T cell receptor (beta chain) was determined in a study of T cells in Graves' hyperthyroidism and ophthalmopathy. On the basis of clinical symptoms, serum thyroxine and TRAb, thyroid ultrasound and orbital computed tomography, diagnoses were made. Broader study findings: Clonotypes that were expanded in thyroid above 0.001 mostly appeared in blood too.

This clonotype was found a few times. Its antigen is unidentified. RNA transcripts served as the template for amplifying TCR beta CDR3 regions. The study used the HTBI primer set for a first-round RT-PCR of the TCR CDR3. MiXCR was run by TCRdb on the multiplex PCR reads, yielding one entry per CDR3 protein. The profile shows about 340,000 distinct CDR3 sequences, 21% of them singletons. This CDR3 has 13 amino acids. V was pared by 1 base and J by 4 bases, with 7 bases between. Germline assignment: CDR1 DFQATT and CDR2 SNEGSKA (reference sequence). Specimen: blood. V is TRBV20-1 and J is TRBJ2-2, with D possibly TRBD1 on 6 matching bases. The source of this sequence is a woman aged 45 to 65 with Graves' hyperthyroidism. The CDR3 sequence is CSARAGVTGELFF. The CDR3 region has the DNA TGCAGTGCTAGAGCAGGGGTCACCGGGGAGCTGTTTTTT.